Given below is one TCR beta chain in context. The primer mix had 60 Vbeta and 13 Jbeta primers. Only in-frame clones appear in the TCRdb table, and some are missing; sequencing was by immunoSEQ multiplex PCR. The sample yields over 65,000 clones, of which the top ten take up approximately 4.6%. These data originate in a study of cytomegalovirus exposure and HLA in healthy donors. V lost 7 bases to trimming and J lost 5 bases; unmatched junction nucleotides: 3. The CDR3 totals 12 residues. The germline gives CDR1 ENHRY, CDR2 SYGVKD. The rearrangement uses TRBV10-3 and TRBJ1-2, with 8 bases aligning to TRBD1. This receptor was obtained from a man aged 30 to 39 in good health and CMV-seronegative. Sequences were obtained from PBMCs. CDR3: CAINDRGYGYTF. The CDR3 DNA reads TGTGCCATCAATGACAGGGGATATGGCTACACCTTC.